This paragraph covers one T cell receptor (beta chain) sequence. These data originate in a study of shared clonotypes between healthy human individuals. The investigators split CD4+ cells into a CD45RA+ naive subset and a CD45RA-negative memory subset. Germline V gene data show CDR1 as SGHRS and CDR2 as YFSETQ. V was clipped by 0 bases and J by 0 bases, with 9 bases between them. This CDR3 has 16 amino acids. Produced via immunoSEQ multiplex PCR; TCRdb's table is partial and in-frame only. The data contain around 2.1 million clones, 95% of them singletons. V usage is TRBV5-1 and J usage is TRBJ2-2, with no clear D. The TCR sequence derives from a man between 18 and 35 years old in good health. Sequenced sample: naive CD4+ T cells sorted from blood. Regarding subset: CD45RA+ positively selected. CDR3 sequence reads: CASSLAPGSNTGELFF. The CDR3 DNA follows: TGCGCCAGCAGCTTGGCACCCGGATCGAACACCGGGGAGCTGTTTTTT.